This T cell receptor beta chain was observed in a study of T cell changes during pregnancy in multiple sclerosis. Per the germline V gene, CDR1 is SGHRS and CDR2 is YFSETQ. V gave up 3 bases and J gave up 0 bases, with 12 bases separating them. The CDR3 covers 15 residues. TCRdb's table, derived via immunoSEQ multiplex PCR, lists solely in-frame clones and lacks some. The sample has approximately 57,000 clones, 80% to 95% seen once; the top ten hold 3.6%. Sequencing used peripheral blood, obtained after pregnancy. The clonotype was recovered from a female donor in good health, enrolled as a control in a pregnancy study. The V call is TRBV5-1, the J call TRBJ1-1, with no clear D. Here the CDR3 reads CASSSETVMNTEAFF. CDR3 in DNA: TGCGCCAGCAGCTCGGAGACGGTCATGAACACTGAAGCTTTCTTT. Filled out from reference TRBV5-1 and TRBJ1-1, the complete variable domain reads KAGVTQTPRYLIKTRGQQVTLSCSPISGHRSVSWYQQTPGQGLQFLFEYFSETQRNKGNFPGRFSGRQFSNSRSEMNVSTLELGDSALYLCASSSETVMNTEAFFGQGTRLTVV.